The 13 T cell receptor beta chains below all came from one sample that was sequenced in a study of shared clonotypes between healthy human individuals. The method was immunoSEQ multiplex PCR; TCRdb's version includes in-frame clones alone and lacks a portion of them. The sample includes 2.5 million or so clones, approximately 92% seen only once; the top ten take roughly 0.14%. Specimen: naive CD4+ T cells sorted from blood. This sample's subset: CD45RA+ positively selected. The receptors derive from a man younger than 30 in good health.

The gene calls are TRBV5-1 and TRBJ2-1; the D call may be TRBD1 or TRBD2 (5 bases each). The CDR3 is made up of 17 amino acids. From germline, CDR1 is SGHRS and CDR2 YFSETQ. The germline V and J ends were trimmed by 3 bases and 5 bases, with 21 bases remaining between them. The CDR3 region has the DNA TGCGCCAGCAGCTCAGACGAACAATCGGGACGGGACAATGAGCAGTTCTTC. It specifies CASSSDEQSGRDNEQFF. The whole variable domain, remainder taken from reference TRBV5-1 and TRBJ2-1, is KAGVTQTPRYLIKTRGQQVTLSCSPISGHRSVSWYQQTPGQGLQFLFEYFSETQRNKGNFPGRFSGRQFSNSRSEMNVSTLELGDSALYLCASSSDEQSGRDNEQFFGPGTRLTVL.

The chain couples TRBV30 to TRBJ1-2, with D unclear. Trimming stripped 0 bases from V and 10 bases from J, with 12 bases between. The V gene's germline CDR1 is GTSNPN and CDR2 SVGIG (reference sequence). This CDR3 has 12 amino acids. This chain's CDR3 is CAWSVNRGSYTF. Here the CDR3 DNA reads TGTGCCTGGAGTGTGAACAGAGGGTCCTACACCTTC.

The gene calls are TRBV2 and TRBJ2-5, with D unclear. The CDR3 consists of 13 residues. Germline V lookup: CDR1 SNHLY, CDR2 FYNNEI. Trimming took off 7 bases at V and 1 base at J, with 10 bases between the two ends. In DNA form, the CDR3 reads TGTGCCAGCATCCTGTCAGGCCAAGAGACCCAGTACTTC. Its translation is CASILSGQETQYF.

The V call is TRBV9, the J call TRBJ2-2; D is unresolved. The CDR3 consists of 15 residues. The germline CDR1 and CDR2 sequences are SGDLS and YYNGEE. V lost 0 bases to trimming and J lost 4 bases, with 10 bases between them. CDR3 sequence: CASSVGGSPTGELFF. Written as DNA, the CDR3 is TGTGCCAGCAGCGTAGGGGGTAGCCCCACCGGGGAGCTGTTTTTT.

CDR3 DNA: TGCGCCAGCAGAGGTGAAGAAGATGGCAAAAACATTCAGTACTTC. Translated: CASRGEEDGKNIQYF. This chain joins TRBV5-1 and TRBJ2-4, with D hard to call. Germline-derived CDR1 and CDR2 are SGHRS and YFSETQ. The germline V and J ends were trimmed by 5 bases and 3 bases, with 15 bases remaining between them. The CDR3 is made up of 15 amino acids.

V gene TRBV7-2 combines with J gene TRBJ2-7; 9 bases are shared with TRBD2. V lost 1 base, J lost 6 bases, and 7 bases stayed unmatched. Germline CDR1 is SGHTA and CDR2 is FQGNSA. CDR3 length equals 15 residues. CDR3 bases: TGTGCCAGCAGCTTAGAGGTGCGGGAGGGGAGCGAGCAGTACTTC. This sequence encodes CASSLEVREGSEQYF.

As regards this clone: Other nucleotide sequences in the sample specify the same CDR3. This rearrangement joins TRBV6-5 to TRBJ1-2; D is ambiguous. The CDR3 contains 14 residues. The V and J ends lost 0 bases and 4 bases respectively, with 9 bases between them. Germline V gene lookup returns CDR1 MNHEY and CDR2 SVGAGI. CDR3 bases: TGTGCCAGCAGTTACTCTGGCGGTACCTATGGCTACACCTTC. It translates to CASSYSGGTYGYTF.

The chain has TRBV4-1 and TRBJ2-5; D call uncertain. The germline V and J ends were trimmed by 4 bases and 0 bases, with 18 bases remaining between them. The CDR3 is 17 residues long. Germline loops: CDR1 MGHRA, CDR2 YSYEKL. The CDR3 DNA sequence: TGCGCCAGCAGCCGTACCCAGTTAAGAGAGTACCAAGAGACCCAGTACTTC. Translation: CASSRTQLREYQETQYF.

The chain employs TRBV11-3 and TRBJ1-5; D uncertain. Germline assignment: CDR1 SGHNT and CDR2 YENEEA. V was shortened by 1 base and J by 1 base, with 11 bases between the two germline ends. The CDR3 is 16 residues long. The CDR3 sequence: CASSLAGKPSNQPQHF. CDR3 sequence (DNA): TGTGCCAGCAGCTTAGCTGGCAAACCGAGCAATCAGCCCCAGCATTTT.

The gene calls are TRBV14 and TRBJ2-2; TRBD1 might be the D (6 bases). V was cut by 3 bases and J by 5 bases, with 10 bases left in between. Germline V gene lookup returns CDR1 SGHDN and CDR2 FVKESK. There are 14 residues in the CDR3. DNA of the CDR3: TGTGCCAGCAGCCAGCACAGGGTAACCGGGGAGCTGTTTTTT. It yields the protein CASSQHRVTGELFF.

CDR3 in amino acids: CASSIPGGGPNEQFF. For the CDR3, the DNA is TGTGCCAGTAGTATACCCGGGGGGGGCCCGAATGAGCAGTTCTTC. V and J are TRBV19 and TRBJ2-1; 8 bases line up with TRBD2. In germline, CDR1 is LNHDA, CDR2 SQIVND (reference sequence). V lost 2 bases to trimming and J lost 7 bases; unmatched junction nucleotides: 7. This CDR3 spans 15 amino acids.

The CDR3 DNA follows: TGTGCCACCAGCAGAGATGGCGCGGGGGCGTCGACAGATACGCAGTATTTT. Its protein product is CATSRDGAGASTDTQYF. The rearrangement uses TRBV15 and TRBJ2-3; TRBD2 is a possible D gene (7 bases). Looked up from germline, CDR1 is LNHNV and CDR2 is YYDKDF (reference sequence). Trimming left V 0 bases short and J 3 bases short, with 16 bases between. The CDR3 extends over 17 amino acids.

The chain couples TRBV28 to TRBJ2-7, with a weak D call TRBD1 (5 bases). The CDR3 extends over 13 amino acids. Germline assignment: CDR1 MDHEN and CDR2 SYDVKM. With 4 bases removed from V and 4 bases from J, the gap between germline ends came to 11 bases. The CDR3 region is CASSSPPGYEQYF. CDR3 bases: TGTGCCAGCAGTTCGCCCCCAGGGTACGAGCAGTACTTC.